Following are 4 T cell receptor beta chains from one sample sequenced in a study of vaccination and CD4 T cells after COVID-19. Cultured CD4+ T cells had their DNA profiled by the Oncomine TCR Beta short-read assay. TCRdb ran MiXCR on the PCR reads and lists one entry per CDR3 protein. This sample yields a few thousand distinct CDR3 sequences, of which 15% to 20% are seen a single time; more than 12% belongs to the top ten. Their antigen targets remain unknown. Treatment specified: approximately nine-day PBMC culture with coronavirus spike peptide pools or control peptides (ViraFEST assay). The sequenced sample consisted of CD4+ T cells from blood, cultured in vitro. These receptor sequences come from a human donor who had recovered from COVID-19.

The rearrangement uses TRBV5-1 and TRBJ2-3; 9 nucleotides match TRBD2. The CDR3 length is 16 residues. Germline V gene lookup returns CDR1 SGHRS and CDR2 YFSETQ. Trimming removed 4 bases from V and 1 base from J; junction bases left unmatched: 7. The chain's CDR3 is CASSALAGRGTDTQYF. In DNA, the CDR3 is TGCGCCAGCAGCGCGCTAGCGGGGAGGGGCACAGATACGCAGTATTTT.

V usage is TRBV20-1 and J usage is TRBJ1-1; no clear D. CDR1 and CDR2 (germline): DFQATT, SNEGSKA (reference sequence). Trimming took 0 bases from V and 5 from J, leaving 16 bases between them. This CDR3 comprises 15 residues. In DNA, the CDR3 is TGCAGTGCTAGAGAAGAGGGAATCTTGGGGACTGAAGCTTTCTTT. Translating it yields CSAREEGILGTEAFF.

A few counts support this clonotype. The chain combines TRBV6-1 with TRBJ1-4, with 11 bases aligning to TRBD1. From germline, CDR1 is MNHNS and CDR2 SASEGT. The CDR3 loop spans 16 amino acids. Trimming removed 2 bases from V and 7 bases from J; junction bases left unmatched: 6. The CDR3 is CASSERPGQGGEKLFF. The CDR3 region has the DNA TGTGCCAGCAGTGAACGACCGGGACAGGGGGGTGAAAAACTGTTTTTT.

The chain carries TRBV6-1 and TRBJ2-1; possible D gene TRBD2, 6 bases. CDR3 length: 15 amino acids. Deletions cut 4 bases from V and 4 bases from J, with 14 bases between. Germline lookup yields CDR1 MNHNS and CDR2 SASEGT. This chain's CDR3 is CASSAWAGTYNEQFF. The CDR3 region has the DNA TGTGCCAGCAGTGCATGGGCGGGGACTTACAATGAGCAGTTCTTC.